Many counts were recorded for the clone carrying this T cell receptor beta chain. As it was prepared, the TCRbeta library received unique molecular identifiers. TCRdb redid the calling of the PCR reads with MiXCR, one entry per CDR3 protein. The sample has 200,000 to 250,000 distinct CDR3 sequences; roughly a tenth are singletons. The data were taken from a study of T-cell reconstitution after alpha-beta-depleted transplantation in children. V was pared by 4 bases and J by 6 bases, with 10 bases of the junction left unmatched. The CDR3 has 15 amino acids. The germline CDR1 and CDR2 sequences are SNHLY and FYNNEI.

This receptor was identified in a child under two years old with acute myeloid leukemia, due to receive a stem cell transplant. This chain connects TRBV2 to TRBJ1-1; the match to TRBD1 covers 8 bases. Specimen: PBMCs, collected before TCRalphabeta/CD19-depleted stem cell transplant. This CDR3 is CASSAHDRGGAEAFF. The CDR3 coding sequence is TGTGCCAGCAGTGCCCACGACAGGGGAGGCGCTGAAGCTTTCTTT.